The next 8 T cell receptor beta chains were all read from a single sample in a study of blood T cell repertoires in COVID-19. Only in-frame clones appear in the TCRdb table, and some are missing; sequencing was by immunoSEQ multiplex PCR. The sample has over 250,000 clones, 83% seen once; the top ten hold roughly a tenth. The specimen was peripheral blood. These receptors were collected from a woman aged 50 to 60 who had recovered from COVID-19.

The CDR3 DNA is TGTGCCATCAGTCCTGGATTAGCGGGAGGGCGACAAGAGACCCAGTACTTC. Its protein is CAISPGLAGGRQETQYF. The chain recombines TRBV10-3 with TRBJ2-5, with TRBD2 matching 11 bases. Germline CDR1 ENHRY, CDR2 SYGVKD. This CDR3 comprises 17 residues. V lost 5 bases and J lost 2; bases outside the gene matches: 10.

Comment on this clone: The germline gene is not matched at one end of the junction; a read error may be the cause. This specimen includes other DNA sequences encoding the same CDR3. This chain connects TRBV11-3 to TRBJ2-2, with TRBD2 identical over 9 bases. Per the germline V gene, CDR1 is SGHNT and CDR2 is YENEEA. The CDR3 has 15 amino acids. The CDR3 is CASSPSGTNTGELFF. The CDR3 nucleotides read TGTGCCAGCAGCCCTAGCGGGACCAACACCGGAGAGCTGTTTTTT.

The chain recombines TRBV27 with TRBJ1-2; TRBD1 matches at 7 bases. Germline V CDR1 and CDR2: MNHEY, SMNVEV (reference sequence). The CDR3 length is 14 residues. The J segment lost 6 bases and the V segment lost 2 bases, leaving 6 bases of the junction unmatched. CDR3 in amino acids: CASSLTGQVDGYTF. The DNA for the CDR3 is TGTGCCAGCAGTTTAACAGGACAGGTAGATGGCTACACCTTC.

The V and J genes are TRBV27 and TRBJ1-2, with D hard to call. This CDR3 spans 14 amino acids. V was pared by 4 bases and J by 4 bases, with 13 bases between. Per the germline V gene, CDR1 is MNHEY and CDR2 is SMNVEV (reference sequence). CDR3 sequence: CASSSRSAGYGYTF. CDR3 DNA sequence: TGTGCCAGCAGTTCTCGGTCCGCGGGCTATGGCTACACCTTC.

This chain uses TRBV6-6 with TRBJ1-2, with 8 bases identical to TRBD1. V dropped 5 bases and J dropped 3; count of bases not matched to a gene: 5. This CDR3 is 14 amino acids long. Germline V gives CDR1 MNHNY, CDR2 SVGAGI (reference sequence). CDR3 sequence: CASSHGQGDYGYTF. The CDR3 bases are TGTGCCAGCAGTCACGGACAGGGCGACTATGGCTACACCTTC.

This clone is a singleton in its sample. The genes are TRBV6-1 and TRBJ2-7; maybe TRBD1 (6 bases). There are 14 residues in the CDR3. V lost 3 bases and J lost 5, with 14 bases in between. Germline V gene data show CDR1 as MNHNS and CDR2 as SASEGT. The DNA for the CDR3 is TGTGCCAGCAGTGAGACAGGTTACTTGGACGAGCAGTACTTC. It codes for CASSETGYLDEQYF.

This chain uses TRBV28 with TRBJ1-2; weak D call: TRBD1 (6 bases). Looked up from germline, CDR1 is MDHEN and CDR2 is SYDVKM. This CDR3 spans 14 amino acids. V was trimmed by 7 bases and J by 8 bases, leaving 20 bases between them. The CDR3 loop is CASTLPSGQLGYTF. CDR3 in DNA: TGTGCCAGCACCCTACCGAGTGGACAGTTGGGCTACACCTTC.

The chain links TRBV18 to TRBJ2-2, with 8 positions matching TRBD1. This CDR3 is 15 amino acids long. J was trimmed by 6 bases and V by 3 bases; bases with no gene match: 6. Germline CDR1 and CDR2: KGHSH and LQKENI. In nucleotides, the CDR3 is TGTGCCAGCTCACCGGACAGGGTATTGCCCGGGGAGCTGTTTTTT. This gives the protein CASSPDRVLPGELFF.